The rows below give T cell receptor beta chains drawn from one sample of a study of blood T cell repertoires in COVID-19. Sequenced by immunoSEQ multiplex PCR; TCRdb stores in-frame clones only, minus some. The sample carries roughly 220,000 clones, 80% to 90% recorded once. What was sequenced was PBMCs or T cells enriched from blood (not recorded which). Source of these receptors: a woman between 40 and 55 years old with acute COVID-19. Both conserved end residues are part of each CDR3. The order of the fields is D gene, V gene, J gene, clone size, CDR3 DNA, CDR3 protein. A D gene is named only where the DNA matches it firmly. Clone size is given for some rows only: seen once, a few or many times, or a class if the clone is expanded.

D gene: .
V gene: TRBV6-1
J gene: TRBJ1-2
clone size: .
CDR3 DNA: TGTGCCAGCAGTGAATCAGTTTACTATGGCTACACCTTC
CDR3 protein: CASSESVYYGYTF

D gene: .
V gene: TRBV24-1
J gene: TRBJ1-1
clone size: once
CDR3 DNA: TGTGCCACCAGTGACTCGACACCGAACACTGAAGCTTTCTTT
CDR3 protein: CATSDSTPNTEAFF

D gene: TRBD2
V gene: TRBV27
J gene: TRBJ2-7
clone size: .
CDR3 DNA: TGTGCCAGCAGACGAGCGGGGAGCTCCTACGAGCAGTACTTC
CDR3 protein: CASRRAGSSYEQYF

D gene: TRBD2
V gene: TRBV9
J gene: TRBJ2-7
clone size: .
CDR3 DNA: TGTGCCAGCAGCCCTGGGGGGGGCGAGCAGTACTTC
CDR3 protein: CASSPGGGEQYF

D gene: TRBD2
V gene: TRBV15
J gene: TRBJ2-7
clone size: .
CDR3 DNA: TGTGCCACCAGCAGCGTGCGCGCGGGAGACGAGCAGTACTTC
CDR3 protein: CATSSVRAGDEQYF

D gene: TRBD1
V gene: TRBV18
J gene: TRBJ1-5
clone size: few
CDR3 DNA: TGTGCCAGCTCACCAAACGGACAGGGACAGCCCCAGCATTTT
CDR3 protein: CASSPNGQGQPQHF

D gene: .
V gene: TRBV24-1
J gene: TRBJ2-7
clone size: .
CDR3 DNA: TGTGCCACCAGTGACGGACTCTACGAGCAGTACTTC
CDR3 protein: CATSDGLYEQYF

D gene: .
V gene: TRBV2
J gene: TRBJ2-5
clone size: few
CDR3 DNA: TGTGCCACCCGGGGTAAAAGTGGCCAGTACTTC
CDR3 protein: CATRGKSGQYF

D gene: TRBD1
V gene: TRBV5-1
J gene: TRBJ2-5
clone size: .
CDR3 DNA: TGCGCCAGCAAAGAGGTACAGGGGGCGGGGGAGACCCAGTACTTC
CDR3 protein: CASKEVQGAGETQYF

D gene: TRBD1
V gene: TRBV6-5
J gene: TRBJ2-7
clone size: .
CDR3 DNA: TGTGCCAGCAGTTACTCAGGACAGGGTAACTACGAGCAGTACTTC
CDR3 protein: CASSYSGQGNYEQYF

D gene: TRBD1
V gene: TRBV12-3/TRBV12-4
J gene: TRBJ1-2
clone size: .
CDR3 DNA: TGTGCCAGCAGTTCCCAGGGGGCCTATGGCTACACCTTC
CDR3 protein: CASSSQGAYGYTF

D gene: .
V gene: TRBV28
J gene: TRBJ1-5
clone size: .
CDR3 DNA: TGTGCCAGCAGTTCGCCACAGGGAGTGAGCAATCAGCCCCAGCATTTT
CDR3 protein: CASSSPQGVSNQPQHF

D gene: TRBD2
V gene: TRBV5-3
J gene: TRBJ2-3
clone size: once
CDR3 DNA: TGTGCCAGAAGCTTGTGCCGGGAGGGCCTAACAGATACGCAGTATTTT
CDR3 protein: CARSLCREGLTDTQYF

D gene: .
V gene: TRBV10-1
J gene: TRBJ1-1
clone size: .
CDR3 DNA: TGCGCCAGCAGTGGTAGAAGGACAGCCATGGGAACGAACACTGAAGCTTTCTTT
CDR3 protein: CASSGRRTAMGTNTEAFF

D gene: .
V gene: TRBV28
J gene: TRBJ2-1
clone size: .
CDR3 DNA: .
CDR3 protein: CASSSSGSGLTYNEQFF

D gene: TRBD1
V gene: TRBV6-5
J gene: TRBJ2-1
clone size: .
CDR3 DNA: TGTGCCAGCACCAAAGGGACAGGGTCGGAGAATGAGCAGTTCTTC
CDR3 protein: CASTKGTGSENEQFF

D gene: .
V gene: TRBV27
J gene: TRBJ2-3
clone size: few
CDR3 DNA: TGTGCCAGCAGTGGGGTGAGGGGGGATACGCAGTATTTT
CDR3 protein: CASSGVRGDTQYF

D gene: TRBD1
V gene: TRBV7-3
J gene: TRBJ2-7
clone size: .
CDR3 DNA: TGTGCCAGCAGCTTGAGGGCAGGGGGAAACTACGAGCAGTACTTC
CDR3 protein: CASSLRAGGNYEQYF

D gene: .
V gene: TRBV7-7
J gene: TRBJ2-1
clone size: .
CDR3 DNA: TGTGCCAGCAGTTTGGACTACTCCAATGAGCAGTTCTTC
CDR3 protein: CASSLDYSNEQFF

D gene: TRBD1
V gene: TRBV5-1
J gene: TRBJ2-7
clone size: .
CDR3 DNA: TGCGCCAGCAGCCGAACAGGGGAAGGCTCCTACGAGCAGTACTTC
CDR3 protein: CASSRTGEGSYEQYF

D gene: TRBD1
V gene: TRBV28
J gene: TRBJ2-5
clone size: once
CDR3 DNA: TGTGCCAGCAGTTTAGGGGGGTCCACAGGGGGCCAGTACTTC
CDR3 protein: CASSLGGSTGGQYF

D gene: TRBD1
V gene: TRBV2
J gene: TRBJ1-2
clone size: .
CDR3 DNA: TGTGCCAGCAGGGAAGGACAGGGTATAACCTTC
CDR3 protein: CASREGQGITF

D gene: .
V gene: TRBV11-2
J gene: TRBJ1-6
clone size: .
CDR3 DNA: TGTGCCAGCAGCCGCGATGGGAGAGGGTGGAATTCACCCCTCCACTTT
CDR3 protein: CASSRDGRGWNSPLHF

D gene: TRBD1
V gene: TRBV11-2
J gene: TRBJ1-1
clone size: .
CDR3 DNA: TGTGCCAGCAGCTTAGCGTTGGACAGGGTGAACACTGAAGCTTTCTTT
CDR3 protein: CASSLALDRVNTEAFF

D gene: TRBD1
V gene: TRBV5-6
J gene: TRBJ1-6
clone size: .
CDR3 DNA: TGTGCCAGCAGCTGGGGTCCACAGGGGGCTGACTATAATTCACCCCTCCACTTT
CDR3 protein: CASSWGPQGADYNSPLHF

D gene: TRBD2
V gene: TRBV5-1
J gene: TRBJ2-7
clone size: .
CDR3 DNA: TGCGCCAGCAGATCCGGACTAGCGGGAGAGTCGCAGTACTTC
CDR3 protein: CASRSGLAGESQYF

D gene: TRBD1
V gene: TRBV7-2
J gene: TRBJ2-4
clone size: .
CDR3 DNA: TGTGCCAGCAGCTTAGCCACAGGGGGCACAAACATTCAGTACTTC
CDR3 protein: CASSLATGGTNIQYF

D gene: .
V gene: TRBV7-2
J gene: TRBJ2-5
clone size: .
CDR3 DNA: TGTGCCAGCACCGGGGTGGGACAAGAGACCCAGTACTTC
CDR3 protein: CASTGVGQETQYF

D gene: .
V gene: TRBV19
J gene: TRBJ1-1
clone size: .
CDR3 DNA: TGTGCCAGTAGACCGGGGAACACTGAAGCTTTCTTT
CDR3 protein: CASRPGNTEAFF

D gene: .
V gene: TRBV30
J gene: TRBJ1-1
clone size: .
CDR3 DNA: TGTGCCTTAAGGCCTGAGGAGAGAACTGAAGCTTTCTTT
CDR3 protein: CALRPEERTEAFF

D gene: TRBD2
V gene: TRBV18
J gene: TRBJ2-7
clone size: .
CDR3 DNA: TGTGCCAGCTCAGGACTAGCGGGGGGCGAGCAGTACTTC
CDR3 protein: CASSGLAGGEQYF

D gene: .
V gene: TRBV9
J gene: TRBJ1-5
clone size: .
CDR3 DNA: TGTGCCAGCAGCGTCAAAGACAGTCATCAGCCCCAGCATTTT
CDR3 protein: CASSVKDSHQPQHF